The 9 T cell receptor beta chains below all came from one sample that was sequenced in a study of blood T cell repertoires in COVID-19. Using immunoSEQ multiplex PCR, the repertoire was profiled, and TCRdb retains in-frame clones only, with some absent. Seen here are 150,000 or so clones, 60% to 85% observed once, and the top ten hold around 8%. Sample: peripheral blood. The receptor source for this set is a woman aged 60-75 years with COVID-19, enrolled during active disease.

The chain employs TRBV12-5 and TRBJ1-5; D call uncertain. Trimming stripped 4 bases from V and 1 base from J, with 8 bases between. The CDR3 totals 14 residues. Germline values: CDR1 LGHNT, CDR2 FRNRAP. The CDR3 is CASGSFRSNQPQHF. The CDR3 DNA follows: TGTGCTAGTGGTTCTTTCAGGAGCAATCAGCCCCAGCATTTT.

V gene TRBV11-2 combines with J gene TRBJ1-2; 7 nucleotides match TRBD1. The germline V gene encodes CDR1 SGHAT and CDR2 FQNNGV. The CDR3 runs to 13 residues. Trimming removed 3 bases from V and 7 bases from J; junction bases left unmatched: 5. Here the CDR3 reads CASSFRDSGGYTF. CDR3 nucleotide sequence: TGTGCCAGCAGCTTCCGGGACAGCGGTGGCTACACCTTC.

V gene TRBV11-3 combines with J gene TRBJ2-1; a possible D gene is TRBD1 (6 bases). Germline loops: CDR1 SGHNT, CDR2 YENEEA. The V gene lost 1 base and the J gene lost 4 bases, with 8 bases spanning the gap. The CDR3 runs to 14 residues. The CDR3 sequence: CASSLGQGYNEQFF. CDR3 bases: TGTGCCAGCAGCTTAGGGCAGGGGTACAATGAGCAGTTCTTC.

CDR3 in amino acids: CALREGRVKAGNTIYF. The DNA for the CDR3 is TGTGCCCTTCGGGAGGGCAGGGTGAAGGCTGGAAACACCATATATTTT. The genes are TRBV2 and TRBJ1-3, with a possible D match to TRBD1 (5 bases). This CDR3 has 16 residues. The ends were cut back, 11 bases at V and 2 bases at J, with 22 bases in the middle. Looked up from germline, CDR1 is SNHLY and CDR2 is FYNNEI.

In its sample, this clone was seen a few times. This sequence joins TRBV20-1 and TRBJ1-1; tentative D call: TRBD1 (5 bases). This CDR3 is 11 amino acids long. V lost 4 bases and J 11 bases, leaving 14 bases between the germline ends. Germline loops: CDR1 DFQATT, CDR2 SNEGSKA (reference sequence). The CDR3 region is CSAKIEKGAFF. The DNA of the CDR3 is TGCAGTGCTAAAATAGAGAAGGGGGCTTTCTTT.

The chain carries TRBV28 and TRBJ2-7, with 10 bases matching TRBD2. The CDR3 totals 14 residues. V was pared by 3 bases and J by 5 bases, with 4 bases of the junction left unmatched. CDR1 and CDR2 from the germline V gene are MDHEN and SYDVKM. CDR3 bases: TGTGCCAGCAGTTTCAGCGGGGGGGATGACGAGCAGTACGTC. It specifies CASSFSGGDDEQYV.

This clone was seen only a few times. This rearrangement joins TRBV7-9 to TRBJ2-1, with a weak D call TRBD2 (5 bases). V gave up 5 bases and J gave up 4 bases, with 12 bases separating them. CDR1 SEHNR and CDR2 FQNEAQ come from the germline V gene (reference sequence). This CDR3 is built from 14 residues. As DNA, the CDR3 is TGTGCCAGCAGCCTAACCCGGGAATACAATGAGCAGTTCTTC. Translation gives CASSLTREYNEQFF.

This chain connects TRBV2 to TRBJ1-5; TRBD1 is a possible D gene (6 bases). The CDR3 loop spans 16 amino acids. Germline CDR1 reads SNHLY; CDR2 reads FYNNEI. The V end lost 6 bases, the J end lost 7 bases, and 22 bases lay between the germline ends. CDR3 amino acids: CASSLRNRDKRQPQHF. In DNA, the CDR3 is TGTGCCAGCAGCCTAAGAAACCGGGACAAACGACAGCCCCAGCATTTT.

This chain connects TRBV3-1 (or the pseudogene TRBV3-2) to TRBJ2-7, with D tentatively TRBD2 (5 bases). CDR1 is LGHDT and CDR2 is YNNKEL in the germline V gene (reference sequence). The CDR3 has 12 amino acids. V lost 1 base, J lost 4 bases, and 5 bases lay in between. Here the CDR3 reads CASSQGGYEQYV. Written as DNA, the CDR3 is TGTGCCAGCAGCCAAGGAGGGTACGAGCAGTACGTC.